The 21 T cell receptor beta chains presented below share a single source sample, sequenced in a study of cytomegalovirus exposure and HLA in healthy donors. PCR employed 60 Vbeta and 13 Jbeta primers. The assay was immunoSEQ multiplex PCR, and TCRdb's table has in-frame clones only and misses some. This sample yields roughly 130,000 clones, of which approximately 82% are seen a single time; around 3% belongs to the top ten. The sequencing sample was made of PBMCs. The receptors stem from a boy aged 2 to 10 in good health and CMV-seronegative.

This rearrangement joins TRBV28 to TRBJ1-2; the match to TRBD1 covers 12 bases. CDR1 and CDR2 from the germline V gene are MDHEN and SYDVKM. This CDR3 comprises 15 residues. V lost 7 bases, J lost 8 bases, and 11 bases stayed unmatched. Here the CDR3 reads CASNSGGQGAGGYTF. In DNA, the CDR3 is TGTGCCAGCAATTCGGGGGGACAGGGGGCGGGGGGCTACACCTTC.

V usage is TRBV25-1 and J usage is TRBJ1-5; TRBD1 might be the D (5 bases). Trimming stripped 4 bases from V and 9 bases from J, with 10 bases between. Germline assignment: CDR1 MGHDK and CDR2 SYGVNS. The CDR3 runs 12 residues. The CDR3 loop is CASSVRGGPQHF. The CDR3 DNA reads as TGTGCCAGCAGTGTGCGGGGGGGGCCCCAGCATTTT.

This clone appeared a single time. This CDR3 is CAWSGRADSPLHF. Here the CDR3 DNA reads TGTGCCTGGAGTGGCAGGGCAGATTCACCCCTCCACTTT. V is TRBV30 and J is TRBJ1-6; D perhaps matches TRBD1 (5 bases). The CDR3 runs to 13 residues. Germline V gene sequence: CDR1 GTSNPN, CDR2 SVGIG (reference sequence). Trimming removed 1 base at V and 8 bases at J, with 9 bases between.

The chain joins TRBV7-9 to TRBJ2-1; tentatively, D is TRBD2 (6 bases). CDR1 SEHNR and CDR2 FQNEAQ come from the germline V gene (reference sequence). This CDR3 region has 13 residues. V shed 5 bases and J shed 6 bases, with 11 bases lying between them. The CDR3 sequence is CASSPAGGNEQFF. The CDR3 coding sequence is TGTGCCAGCAGCCCAGCCGGGGGCAATGAGCAGTTCTTC.

V is TRBV11-3 and J is TRBJ2-2; 7 nucleotides match TRBD1. V lost 5 bases to trimming and J lost 1 base; unmatched junction nucleotides: 7. This CDR3 has 16 amino acids. The germline CDR1 and CDR2 sequences are SGHNT and YENEEA. In DNA form, the CDR3 reads TGTGCCAGCAGCCAAACCGGGACAGTGAACACCGGGGAGCTGTTTTTT. Amino acid sequence: CASSQTGTVNTGELFF. Looking up the rest from reference TRBV11-3 and TRBJ2-2 gives the full variable domain: EAGVVQSPRYKIIEKKQPVAFWCNPISGHNTLYWYLQNLGQGPELLIRYENEEAVDDSQLPKDRFSAERLKGVDSTLKIQPAELGDSAVYLCASSQTGTVNTGELFFGEGSRLTVL.

The chain joins TRBV7-9 to TRBJ2-3; a possible D gene is TRBD2 (5 bases). The germline V gene encodes CDR1 SEHNR and CDR2 FQNEAQ (reference sequence). The CDR3 spans 15 residues. The ends were cut back, 5 bases at V and 3 bases at J, with 15 bases in the middle. The CDR3 is CASSPRTPGTDTQYF. DNA for the CDR3: TGTGCCAGCAGCCCCCGGACGCCGGGGACAGATACGCAGTATTTT.

The table lists this clone with a few counts. V and J are TRBV4-3 and TRBJ2-7; tentatively, D is TRBD2 (6 bases). With 0 bases removed from V and 3 bases from J, the gap between germline ends came to 15 bases. The CDR3 totals 16 residues. The germline V gene encodes CDR1 LGHNA and CDR2 YSLEER. Here the CDR3 reads CASSQDYGGMVYEQYF. Here the CDR3 DNA reads TGCGCCAGCAGCCAAGATTACGGGGGAATGGTCTACGAGCAGTACTTC.

In this sample, this clone turned up a few times. The CDR3 DNA is TGTGCCAGCAGCTTCCCCCGGGACAGTGGATCCACAGATACGCAGTATTTT. Its translation is CASSFPRDSGSTDTQYF. The chain joins TRBV7-9 to TRBJ2-3; 7 nucleotides line up with TRBD1. The CDR3 is 17 amino acids. From germline, CDR1 is SEHNR and CDR2 FQNEAQ (reference sequence). V trimming: 3 bases; J trimming: 2 bases; junction bases outside the gene matches: 11. Together with reference TRBV7-9 and TRBJ2-3, the CDR3 gives the full variable domain: DTGVSQNPRHKITKRGQNVTFRCDPISEHNRLYWYRQTLGQGPEFLTYFQNEAQLEKSRLLSDRFSAERPKGSFSTLEIQRTEQGDSAMYLCASSFPRDSGSTDTQYFGPGTRLTVL.

The J gene is TRBJ2-7, the V gene TRBV19, with D maybe TRBD2 (6 bases). The V and J ends lost 8 bases and 2 bases respectively, with 16 bases between them. Germline V gives CDR1 LNHDA, CDR2 SQIVND (reference sequence). The CDR3 has 14 residues. CDR3 DNA: TGTGCCAGTGCCCCCAGGCGGGGTCCCTACGAGCAGTACTTC. Translated, it gives CASAPRRGPYEQYF.

The chain has TRBV7-9 and TRBJ2-5; perhaps TRBD2 as D (6 bases). The germline V gene has CDR1 SEHNR and CDR2 FQNEAQ (reference sequence). Trimming took 6 bases from V and 1 from J, leaving 9 bases between them. The CDR3 runs 13 residues. CDR3 DNA: TGTGCCAGCAGACCGGGACTCCAAGAGACCCAGTACTTC. Translating gives CASRPGLQETQYF.

The rearrangement links TRBV7-3 to TRBJ1-2; 8 nucleotides align to TRBD1. The ends lost 5 bases at V and 2 bases at J; junction bases unmatched: 4. The V gene's germline CDR1 is SGHTA and CDR2 FQGTGA. The CDR3 extends over 14 amino acids. This CDR3 is CASSADRGNYGYTF. CDR3 in DNA: TGTGCCAGCAGCGCCGACAGGGGAAACTATGGCTACACCTTC.

The chain uses TRBV6-5 and TRBJ2-2; 9 bases are shared with TRBD1. The CDR3 spans 15 residues. Germline assignment: CDR1 MNHEY and CDR2 SVGAGI. The ends lost 8 bases at V and 6 bases at J; junction bases unmatched: 10. As DNA, the CDR3 is TGTGCCAGCCTAGGGGGGACAGGGTTTTCCGGGGAGCTGTTTTTT. Encoded protein: CASLGGTGFSGELFF.

A single count supports this clone. This chain joins TRBV11-1 and TRBJ2-5, with a weak D call TRBD2 (6 bases). The CDR3 is made up of 15 amino acids. Trimming took off 5 bases at V and 2 bases at J, with 15 bases between the two ends. CDR1 and CDR2 from the germline V gene are SGHAT and FQDESV (reference sequence). This CDR3 reads CASSTLLGGQETQYF. The DNA of the CDR3 is TGTGCCAGCAGCACCTTGCTTGGGGGGCAAGAGACCCAGTACTTC.

This clone was detected once. V gene TRBV11-3 combines with J gene TRBJ2-7; 10 positions agree with TRBD2. Germline trimming cut 5 bases from V and 2 bases from J; bases unmatched to any gene: 6. The V gene's germline CDR1 is SGHNT and CDR2 YENEEA. The CDR3 totals 15 residues. CDR3 nucleotide sequence: TGTGCCAGCAGCACCGGAGCGGGGGGGACCTACGAGCAGTACTTC. This gives the protein CASSTGAGGTYEQYF. Combining the CDR3 with reference TRBV11-3 and TRBJ2-7 gives the whole variable domain EAGVVQSPRYKIIEKKQPVAFWCNPISGHNTLYWYLQNLGQGPELLIRYENEEAVDDSQLPKDRFSAERLKGVDSTLKIQPAELGDSAVYLCASSTGAGGTYEQYFGPGTRLTVT.

The chain is built from TRBV29-1 and TRBJ1-2; D unresolved. CDR1 and CDR2 from the germline V gene are SQVTM and ANQGSEA. The ends were cut back, 4 bases at V and 0 bases at J, with 18 bases in the middle. The CDR3 has 16 residues. CDR3 region: CSVVPGFEDPNYGYTF. The CDR3 coding sequence is TGCAGCGTTGTCCCGGGGTTCGAGGATCCTAACTATGGCTACACCTTC.

The chain has TRBV6-5 and TRBJ1-1; 7 bases align to TRBD1. CDR3 length: 15 amino acids. V trimming: 7 bases; J trimming: 0 bases; junction bases outside the gene matches: 8. Germline V CDR1 and CDR2: MNHEY, SVGAGI. Here the CDR3 reads CASTTGQNLNTEAFF. The CDR3 DNA reads TGTGCCAGCACCACGGGACAGAACTTGAACACTGAAGCTTTCTTT.

The chain combines TRBV4-1 with TRBJ1-1, with 7 bases fitting TRBD1. With 0 bases clipped from V and 1 base from J, the junction kept 5 bases outside the gene matches. The CDR3 is 16 amino acids. Germline V gives CDR1 MGHRA, CDR2 YSYEKL. CDR3 sequence reads: CASSQDRDSWNTEAFF. The CDR3 DNA follows: TGCGCCAGCAGCCAAGATCGGGACAGTTGGAACACTGAAGCTTTCTTT.

The V call is TRBV27, the J call TRBJ2-2, with TRBD1 matching 9 bases. The CDR3 has 13 amino acids. The trim removed 5 bases at V and 9 bases at J, leaving 4 bases unmatched. Germline V gene sequence: CDR1 MNHEY, CDR2 SMNVEV (reference sequence). The CDR3 DNA sequence: TGTGCCAGCAGTACCGGGACAGGGCGGGAGCTGTTTTTT. Protein: CASSTGTGRELFF.

The CDR3 nucleotides read TGTGCCTGGAGCGATCAGGCGGGCTACACCTTC. Translated, it gives CAWSDQAGYTF. This chain uses TRBV30 with TRBJ1-2; no reliable D call. The germline V gene encodes CDR1 GTSNPN and CDR2 SVGIG (reference sequence). The CDR3 sequence is 11 residues long. The V and J ends lost 3 bases and 8 bases respectively, with 10 bases between them.

CDR3 DNA sequence: TGTGCCAGTAGTGAGAGGGATGCGGGCTACACCTTC. Its protein is CASSERDAGYTF. The rearrangement joins TRBV19 to TRBJ1-2; no clear D. The CDR3 runs to 12 residues. Germline CDR1 reads LNHDA; CDR2 reads SQIVND (reference sequence). V was clipped by 5 bases and J by 8 bases, with 12 bases between them. The full variable domain, its missing parts supplied by reference TRBV19 and TRBJ1-2, is DGGITQSPKYLFRKEGQNVTLSCEQNLNHDAMYWYRQDPGQGLRLIYYSQIVNDFQKGDIAEGYSVSREKKESFPLTVTSAQKNPTAFYLCASSERDAGYTFGSGTRLTVV.

This chain connects TRBV19 to TRBJ2-5; D possibly corresponds to TRBD1 (5 bases). Germline V lookup: CDR1 LNHDA, CDR2 SQIVND (reference sequence). The CDR3 sequence is 15 residues long. The V and J ends lost 5 bases and 2 bases respectively, with 15 bases between them. DNA for the CDR3: TGTGCCAGTAGTCGAGTCCCTACAGGTCAAGAGACCCAGTACTTC. This sequence encodes CASSRVPTGQETQYF.